This TCR beta chain was documented in a study of PD-1 blockade in classical Hodgkin lymphoma. Study-wide points: Complete responders entered with baseline diversity on par with newly diagnosed patients, the results showed. The CD4+ diversity rise by C4D1 was clearest in complete responders.

Profiled with immunoSEQ multiplex PCR; TCRdb holds only in-frame clones, not every one. Of about 51,000 clones listed, around 80% are singletons. The time point denotes: cycle 4 day 1 (C4D1), after 6 weeks of nivolumab. All trial patients relapsed after autologous stem cell transplantation. To note about this clone: Its antigen is still unknown.

Trimming stripped 2 bases from V and 3 bases from J, with 11 bases between. CDR3 size: 15 residues. The germline gives CDR1 SGHTA, CDR2 FQGNSA. The clonotype was recovered from a human donor with classical Hodgkin lymphoma. This specimen was peripheral blood mononuclear cells (PBMCs), taken before the fourth cycle of nivolumab. The V gene is TRBV7-2, the J gene TRBJ1-3; no clear D gene. The CDR3 is CASSLRAGYGNTIYF. DNA of the CDR3: TGTGCCAGCAGCTTAAGGGCGGGGTATGGAAACACCATATATTTT.